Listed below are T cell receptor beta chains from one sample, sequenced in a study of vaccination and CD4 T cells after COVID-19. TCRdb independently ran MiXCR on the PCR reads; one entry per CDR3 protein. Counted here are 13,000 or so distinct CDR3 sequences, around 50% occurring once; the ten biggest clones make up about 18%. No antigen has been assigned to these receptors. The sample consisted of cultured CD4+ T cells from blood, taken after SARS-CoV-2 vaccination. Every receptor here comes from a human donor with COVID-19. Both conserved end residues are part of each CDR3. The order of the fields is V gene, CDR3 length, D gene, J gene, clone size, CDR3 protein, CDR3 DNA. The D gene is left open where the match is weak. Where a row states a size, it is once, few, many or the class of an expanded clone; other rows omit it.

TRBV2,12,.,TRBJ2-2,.,CASWGLTGELFF,TGTGCCAGCTGGGGGCTAACCGGGGAGCTGTTTTTT
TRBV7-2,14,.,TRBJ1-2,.,CASSLQGTNYGYTF,TGTGCCAGCAGCTTACAGGGAACTAACTATGGCTACACCTTC
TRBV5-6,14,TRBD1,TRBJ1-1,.,CASSRRGLNTEAFF,TGTGCCAGCAGCCGGAGGGGGCTTAACACTGAAGCTTTCTTT
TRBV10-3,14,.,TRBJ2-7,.,CAISVGLISYEQYF,TGTGCCATCAGTGTTGGACTGATATCCTACGAGCAGTACTTC
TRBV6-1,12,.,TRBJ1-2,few,CASSLDNYGYTF,TGTGCCAGCAGTCTTGACAACTATGGCTACACCTTC
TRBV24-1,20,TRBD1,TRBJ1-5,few,CATQVLTQTGAGYSNQPQHF,TGTGCCACCCAAGTCCTAACGCAGACAGGGGCCGGGTATAGCAATCAGCCCCAGCATTTT
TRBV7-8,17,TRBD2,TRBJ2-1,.,CASSLGAAGTPYNEQFF,TGTGCCAGCAGCTTAGGAGCAGCGGGGACCCCCTACAATGAGCAGTTCTTC
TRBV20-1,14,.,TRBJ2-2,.,CSARGQLNTGELFF,TGCAGTGCTAGGGGTCAGTTAAACACCGGGGAGCTGTTTTTT
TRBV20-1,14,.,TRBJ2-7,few,CSAVRGPKDYEQYF,TGCAGTGCTGTGCGGGGGCCCAAGGACTACGAGCAGTACTTC
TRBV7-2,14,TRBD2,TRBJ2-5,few,CASSRRLAGETQYF,TGTGCCAGCAGCCGAAGACTAGCGGGAGAGACCCAGTACTTC